Shown below are 21 T cell receptor beta chains from a single sample sequenced in a study of T cell changes during pregnancy in multiple sclerosis. Assay used: immunoSEQ multiplex PCR; TCRdb lists only in-frame clones, some missing. The table records 55,000 to 70,000 clones, nearly 95% of them present only once. This material consisted of CD4+ T cells from peripheral blood mononuclear cells, taken after pregnancy. The source of these receptors is a female donor with multiple sclerosis, enrolled in a pregnancy study.

The chain couples TRBV5-1 to TRBJ1-5, with TRBD1 as a possible D gene (6 bases). This CDR3 contains 15 residues. Trimming left V 0 bases short and J 6 bases short, with 13 bases between. CDR1 is SGHRS and CDR2 is YFSETQ in the germline V gene. Written as DNA, the CDR3 is TGCGCCAGCAGCTTGGGGCCAGGGGTGGGTCAGCCCCAGCATTTT. It yields the protein CASSLGPGVGQPQHF.

This clone was observed once. This chain joins TRBV6-5 and TRBJ1-3; D possibly corresponds to TRBD1 (6 bases). CDR3 length equals 14 residues. The germline V and J ends were trimmed by 5 bases and 1 base, with 9 bases remaining between them. Germline loops: CDR1 MNHEY, CDR2 SVGAGI. The CDR3 loop reads CASSTGKSGNTIYF. The CDR3 DNA sequence: TGTGCCAGCAGTACAGGGAAGTCTGGAAACACCATATATTTT.

This clone was observed at least ten times. This rearrangement joins TRBV4-2 to TRBJ2-3, with 15 bases that match TRBD2. Trimming cost V 3 bases and J 8 bases; bases outside gene matches: 9. This CDR3 contains 17 residues. From germline, CDR1 is LGHNA and CDR2 YNFKEQ. The chain's CDR3 is CASSQEGGLAGGRTQYF. The CDR3 DNA follows: TGTGCCAGCAGCCAGGAAGGGGGACTAGCGGGAGGACGTACGCAGTATTTT.

The V and J genes are TRBV6-5 and TRBJ2-2; TRBD1 might be the D (5 bases). Germline assignment: CDR1 MNHEY and CDR2 SVGAGI. The ends were cut back, 6 bases at V and 0 bases at J, with 8 bases in the middle. This CDR3 has 14 amino acids. Here the CDR3 DNA reads TGTGCCAGCAGGGACATTACGAACACCGGGGAGCTGTTTTTT. The encoded protein is CASRDITNTGELFF.

The chain recombines TRBV9 with TRBJ2-2; 12 bases line up with TRBD2. Per germline, CDR1 SGDLS and CDR2 YYNGEE. The V gene end was trimmed by 4 bases and the J gene end by 2 bases; junction bases not matched to a gene: 9. The CDR3 contains 18 residues. The CDR3 loop is CASSPQRTSGINTGELFF. CDR3 in DNA: TGTGCCAGCAGCCCCCAAAGGACTAGCGGGATAAACACCGGGGAGCTGTTTTTT.

The chain has TRBV7-3 and TRBJ2-7; TRBD2 matches at 12 bases. There are 18 residues in the CDR3. The trim removed 4 bases at V and 2 bases at J, leaving 12 bases unmatched. The germline gives CDR1 SGHTA, CDR2 FQGTGA. CDR3 sequence reads: CASSSYELAGGPAYEQYF. The CDR3 DNA is TGTGCCAGCAGCTCCTATGAACTAGCGGGGGGCCCGGCCTACGAGCAGTACTTC.

This chain joins TRBV28 and TRBJ2-7, with D maybe TRBD1 (6 bases). CDR1 MDHEN and CDR2 SYDVKM come from the germline V gene. The CDR3 totals 14 residues. Trimming left V 6 bases short and J 4 bases short, with 16 bases between. The chain's CDR3 is CASSSANRVYEQYF. The CDR3 DNA follows: TGTGCCAGCAGCTCCGCCAACAGGGTATACGAGCAGTACTTC.

This chain links TRBV2 with TRBJ2-7; the D gene is possibly TRBD2 (5 bases). This CDR3 region has 14 residues. Trimming took 0 bases from V and 11 from J, leaving 17 bases between them. The germline V gene encodes CDR1 SNHLY and CDR2 FYNNEI. CDR3 loop: CASSEALRRGVKYF. For the CDR3, the DNA is TGTGCCAGCAGTGAAGCGCTTCGACGGGGAGTGAAGTACTTC.

The chain employs TRBV9 and TRBJ2-5; 7 bases are a match to TRBD1. The DNA end is more similar to TRBJ2-7, so the J call may be wrong. This CDR3 comprises 13 residues. CDR1 is SGDLS, CDR2 YYNGEE, per germline. For the CDR3, the DNA is TGTGCCAGCAGCGACGGGACAGCCGACGAGCAGTACTTC. Translated: CASSDGTADEQYF.

V and J are TRBV11-1 and TRBJ2-7; 9 nucleotides line up with TRBD2. The J segment lost 2 bases and the V segment lost 4 bases, leaving 6 bases of the junction unmatched. Germline CDR1 SGHAT, CDR2 FQDESV (reference sequence). This CDR3 comprises 15 residues. The CDR3 protein is CASSSLAGLTYEQYF. The CDR3 DNA follows: TGTGCCAGCAGCTCTCTAGCGGGATTAACCTACGAGCAGTACTTC.

The chain combines TRBV19 with TRBJ1-1, with no clear D. The CDR3 totals 13 residues. V lost 6 bases to trimming and J lost 3 bases, with 11 bases between them. Germline-derived CDR1 and CDR2 are LNHDA and SQIVND (reference sequence). The CDR3 loop reads CASSTQSDTEAFF. In DNA form, the CDR3 reads TGTGCCAGTAGCACGCAGTCAGACACTGAAGCTTTCTTT.

This rearrangement joins TRBV18 to TRBJ2-3; 9 bases agree with TRBD1. Germline assignment: CDR1 KGHSH and CDR2 LQKENI. The V gene end was trimmed by 3 bases and the J gene end by 3 bases; junction bases not matched to a gene: 7. The CDR3 has 16 residues. In nucleotides, the CDR3 is TGTGCCAGCTCACCCCGTGGGGGACAGGGAACAGATACGCAGTATTTT. This encodes CASSPRGGQGTDTQYF.

The chain couples TRBV19 to TRBJ2-5, with 9 bases matching TRBD1. The CDR3 consists of 13 residues. CDR1 and CDR2 (germline): LNHDA, SQIVND (reference sequence). V was clipped by 6 bases and J by 4 bases; unmatched bases: 3. CDR3 in amino acids: CASREQGAETQYF. The DNA for the CDR3 is TGTGCCAGTAGGGAACAGGGGGCAGAGACCCAGTACTTC.

V gene TRBV7-9 combines with J gene TRBJ1-2, with 9 bases fitting TRBD1. The J segment lost 8 bases and the V segment lost 5 bases, leaving 9 bases of the junction unmatched. This CDR3 region has 14 residues. CDR1 and CDR2 from the germline V gene are SEHNR and FQNEAQ (reference sequence). The CDR3 loop reads CASSLAQDRGGYTF. The CDR3, as DNA: TGTGCCAGCAGCCTCGCCCAGGACAGGGGAGGCTACACCTTC.

The V gene is TRBV20-1, the J gene TRBJ1-1; D call uncertain. The CDR3 contains 11 residues. CDR1 DFQATT and CDR2 SNEGSKA come from the germline V gene (reference sequence). V shed 1 base and J shed 6 bases, with 6 bases lying between them. The CDR3 region is CSARGSAEAFF. Here the CDR3 DNA reads TGCAGTGCTAGAGGGTCAGCTGAAGCTTTCTTT.

This chain uses TRBV7-9 with TRBJ1-2; D unresolved. Trimming took 5 bases from V and 5 from J, leaving 18 bases between them. CDR3 length: 15 residues. The V gene's germline CDR1 is SEHNR and CDR2 FQNEAQ (reference sequence). The CDR3 DNA is TGTGCCAGCAGCCTCGTAGCGGAGGGAAGGTATGGCTACACCTTC. Translating gives CASSLVAEGRYGYTF.

The CDR3 DNA reads TGCGCCAGCGGGGAACTAGCGGGAGGGCAAACCTACGAGCAGTACTTC. Amino acids: CASGELAGGQTYEQYF. This chain joins TRBV5-1 and TRBJ2-7; TRBD2 matches 13 bases. With V trimmed by 7 bases and J by 2 bases, 9 bases remained unmatched. The CDR3 has 16 amino acids. Germline CDR1 reads SGHRS; CDR2 reads YFSETQ.

The V gene is TRBV28, the J gene TRBJ1-2; 7 nucleotides agree with TRBD1. The CDR3 is 16 amino acids. Germline V CDR1 and CDR2: MDHEN, SYDVKM. V was clipped by 5 bases and J by 7 bases; unmatched bases: 16. In DNA form, the CDR3 reads TGTGCCAGCAGTGGACAGGCTGGTTGGGGGGCAGGTGGCTACACCTTC. Its protein product is CASSGQAGWGAGGYTF.

This clone appeared once. This sequence joins TRBV4-1 and TRBJ2-3, with 11 bases matching TRBD2. Germline CDR1 is MGHRA and CDR2 is YSYEKL. V shed 5 bases and J 5 bases; nucleotides not matched to a gene: 6. CDR3 size: 15 residues. For the CDR3, the DNA is TGCGCCAGCAGCTTTCTAGCGGGAGGACGAGATACGCAGTATTTT. Protein product: CASSFLAGGRDTQYF.

The chain recombines TRBV28 with TRBJ2-7; D may be TRBD1 (6 bases). This CDR3 has 11 amino acids. V dropped 3 bases and J dropped 11 bases, with 11 bases sitting between them. Per germline, CDR1 MDHEN and CDR2 SYDVKM. The CDR3 nucleotides are TGTGCCAGCAGTTTGCAGGGGTCAGAGTACTTC. Translated: CASSLQGSEYF.

This clone was seen once. V usage is TRBV10-3 and J usage is TRBJ2-7, with a possible D match to TRBD1 (6 bases). CDR1 ENHRY and CDR2 SYGVKD come from the germline V gene. The CDR3 is 16 residues long. The ends were cut back, 0 bases at V and 4 bases at J, with 16 bases in the middle. CDR3 DNA: TGTGCCATCAGTGAGTCTACGGGAAGAGGGGGTTACGAGCAGTACTTC. Its translation: CAISESTGRGGYEQYF.